Included here is one T cell receptor (beta chain) sequence, with context. Germline loops: CDR1 SEHNR, CDR2 FQNEAQ (reference sequence). The CDR3 covers 14 residues. The V end lost 3 bases, the J end lost 2 bases, and 7 bases lay between the germline ends. The record originates from a study of blood T cell repertoires in COVID-19. Study overall: Samples representing acute and convalescent COVID-19 were sourced from the United States, Italy and Spain. PBMCs, B-cell-depleted T cells, or T cells provided the cDNA or gDNA that made up the material.

Per the study methods: It was from reference gene primer amplification that nucleated cell counts were estimated. The repertoire was sequenced with immunoSEQ multiplex PCR; TCRdb's copy has only in-frame clones and lacks some. D and trimming were read from the DNA, whereas the V and J calls and clone size are those reported in that table. The table includes around 200,000 clones, 90% detected once. This chain uses TRBV7-9 with TRBJ1-4; no definite D call. Input material: peripheral blood. The clonotype comes from a man aged 45-65 years with acute or convalescent COVID-19. In DNA, the CDR3 is TGTGCCAGCAGCTTTTGGGAGACTAATGAAAAACTGTTTTTT. Encoded protein: CASSFWETNEKLFF.